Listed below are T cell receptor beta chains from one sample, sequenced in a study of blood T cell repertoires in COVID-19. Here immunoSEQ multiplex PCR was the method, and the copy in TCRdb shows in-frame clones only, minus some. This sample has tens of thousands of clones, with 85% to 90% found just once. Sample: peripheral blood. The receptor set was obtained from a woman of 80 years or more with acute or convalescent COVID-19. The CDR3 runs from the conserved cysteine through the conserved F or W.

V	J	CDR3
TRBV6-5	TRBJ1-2	CATEAVNYGYTF
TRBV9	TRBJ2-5	CASSPGTQETQYF
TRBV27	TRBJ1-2	CASSLGPPGGFTGYTF
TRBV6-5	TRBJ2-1	CASSYGTGVVYEQFF
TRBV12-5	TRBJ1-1	CASGLRQGSLNTEAFF
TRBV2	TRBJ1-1	CASSEWAGGTEAFF
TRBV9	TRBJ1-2	CASSSRTQGDYGYTF
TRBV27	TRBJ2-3	CASMGLASGDTQYF
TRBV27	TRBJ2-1	CASSSYSEQFF
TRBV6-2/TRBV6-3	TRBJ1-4	CASSYTLRELFF
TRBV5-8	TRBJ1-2	CASSYGGVQGYTF
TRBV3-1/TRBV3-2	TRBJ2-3	CASRLAATDTQYF
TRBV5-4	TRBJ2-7	CASGRQGTYEQYF
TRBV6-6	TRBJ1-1	CASSRDRGSLNTEAFF
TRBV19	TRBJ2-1	CASSSRDRGLAGVF
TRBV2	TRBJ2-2	CASSSAGELFF